These 32 T cell receptor beta chains were sequenced from one sample in a study of a mutant IDH1 vaccine in newly diagnosed glioma. Data came from immunoSEQ multiplex PCR; TCRdb stores just in-frame clones and leaves some out. Here the sample spans 110,000 or so clones, about 90% being singletons. No antigen has been identified for these receptors. Time point of the sample: week 11, during vaccination. The investigators gave 300 ug of mutant IDH1 20-mer peptide in each vaccine dose, together with topical imiquimod. The specimen comprised PBMCs, sampled from a glioma patient whose treatment included an IDH1 peptide vaccine. The source is a woman aged 45-65 years with glioma.

CDR3 residues: CASSYPSPAQYSNQPQHF. In DNA form, the CDR3 reads TGTGCCAGCAGCTACCCTTCCCCGGCCCAATATAGCAATCAGCCCCAGCATTTT. The gene calls are TRBV28 and TRBJ1-5; D uncertain. This CDR3 is built from 18 residues. The germline V gene encodes CDR1 MDHEN and CDR2 SYDVKM. Trimming left V 6 bases short and J 0 bases short, with 21 bases between.

The chain is built from TRBV25-1 and TRBJ2-7; 7 bases are a match to TRBD2. CDR1 MGHDK and CDR2 SYGVNS come from the germline V gene. The CDR3 is 14 residues long. The junction had 7 bases not matched to a gene; V was cut back by 5 bases and J by 3 bases. The CDR3 coding sequence is TGTGCCAGCAGTTCCTCTAGCGGCAGCTACGAGCAGTACTTC. Translating it yields CASSSSSGSYEQYF.

The chain joins TRBV5-8 to TRBJ2-3; 8 bases align to TRBD2. Losses at the gene ends were 2 bases for V and 3 bases for J; bases not matched to a gene: 5. Germline CDR1 is SGHTS and CDR2 is YDEGEE. The CDR3 totals 15 residues. CDR3 DNA sequence: TGTGCCAGCAGCTTCGGCGGGAGGAGGACAGATACGCAGTATTTT. Residues: CASSFGGRRTDTQYF.

This clone was counted once. The CDR3 loop reads CSVDRSSGSSYNEQFF. CDR3 sequence (DNA): TGCAGCGTTGACAGGTCGAGCGGTAGCTCCTACAATGAGCAGTTCTTC. This chain connects TRBV29-1 to TRBJ2-1, with D possibly TRBD2 on 5 matching bases. CDR3 size: 16 residues. Trimming stripped 3 bases from V and 0 bases from J, with 15 bases between. Germline V gene lookup returns CDR1 SQVTM and CDR2 ANQGSEA.

This clone has more than one count but fewer than ten. This same CDR3 is encoded by further DNA sequences in the sample. This sequence joins TRBV5-1 and TRBJ2-3; D gene unclear. The CDR3 runs to 14 residues. V shed 0 bases and J shed 2 bases, with 7 bases lying between them. Germline V lookup: CDR1 SGHRS, CDR2 YFSETQ. The CDR3 region is CASSLGQSTDTQYF. The CDR3 nucleotides are TGCGCCAGCAGCTTGGGTCAGTCCACAGATACGCAGTATTTT.

This rearrangement joins TRBV30 to TRBJ2-3; 8 positions match TRBD1. The V segment lost 4 bases and the J segment 6 bases; nucleotides outside the gene matches: 12. The CDR3 has 15 residues. Germline CDR1 is GTSNPN and CDR2 is SVGIG (reference sequence). In DNA, the CDR3 is TGTGCCTGGACCCTGGGGCAGGGGGCAATGGATACGCAGTATTTT. Translation: CAWTLGQGAMDTQYF.

As concerns this clone: The sample contains more than one DNA sequence encoding this CDR3. The gene calls are TRBV7-8 and TRBJ2-3; 7 nucleotides match TRBD2. Trimming cost V 8 bases and J 3 bases; bases outside gene matches: 8. There are 14 residues in the CDR3. The germline V gene encodes CDR1 SGHVS and CDR2 FQNEAQ. Written as DNA, the CDR3 is TGTGCCAGCGTCCGCGGGAGAAGTACAGATACGCAGTATTTT. It yields the protein CASVRGRSTDTQYF.

The CDR3 protein is CSGGGKGRETQYF. The CDR3 nucleotides read TGCTCGGGGGGCGGTAAGGGGAGAGAGACCCAGTACTTC. The chain uses TRBV5-1 and TRBJ2-5, with D tentatively TRBD2 (7 bases). The CDR3 consists of 13 residues. The germline V gene has CDR1 SGHRS and CDR2 YFSETQ.

This clone was seen once. The chain recombines TRBV27 with TRBJ2-7; perhaps TRBD1 as D (6 bases). The ends were cut back, 7 bases at V and 2 bases at J, with 18 bases in the middle. The germline V gene encodes CDR1 MNHEY and CDR2 SMNVEV (reference sequence). CDR3 size: 15 residues. The CDR3 nucleotides read TGTGCCAGCACTCTCTCCCCTTGGGGGCCCTACGAGCAGTACTTC. Amino acids: CASTLSPWGPYEQYF.

This chain connects TRBV5-6 to TRBJ1-3; a possible D gene is TRBD1 (5 bases). Germline V gene data show CDR1 as SGHDT and CDR2 as YYEEEE. V was pared by 0 bases and J by 2 bases, with 12 bases between. The CDR3 extends over 16 amino acids. The CDR3 nucleotides read TGTGCCAGCAGCTTGGCCAGGGAGGTTGCTGGAAACACCATATATTTT. Translation gives CASSLAREVAGNTIYF.

This rearrangement joins TRBV18 to TRBJ2-5; D is ambiguous. V dropped 2 bases and J dropped 5 bases, with 9 bases sitting between them. The CDR3 is 13 residues long. CDR1 and CDR2 from the germline V gene are KGHSH and LQKENI. The DNA of the CDR3 is TGTGCCAGCTCACCAAGGCAGATCGAGACCCAGTACTTC. It is translated as CASSPRQIETQYF. The full variable domain, its missing parts supplied by reference TRBV18 and TRBJ2-5, is NAGVMQNPRHLVRRRGQEARLRCSPMKGHSHVYWYRQLPEEGLKFMVYLQKENIIDESGMPKERFSAEFPKEGPSILRIQQVVRGDSAAYFCASSPRQIETQYFGPGTRLLVL.

The V call is TRBV6-4, the J call TRBJ1-2; D remains ambiguous. V gave up 5 bases and J gave up 8 bases, with 12 bases separating them. The germline V gene has CDR1 MRHNA and CDR2 SNTAGT. The CDR3 runs 12 residues. As DNA, the CDR3 is TGTGCCAGCAGTCTCGACGGCTTGGGCTACACCTTC. It specifies CASSLDGLGYTF.

This sequence joins TRBV9 and TRBJ2-7; 8 nucleotides line up with TRBD1. There are 15 residues in the CDR3. V lost 0 bases, J lost 2 bases, and 4 bases stayed unmatched. Germline V gene sequence: CDR1 SGDLS, CDR2 YYNGEE. In DNA, the CDR3 is TGTGCCAGCAGCGTAGCTGGCAGGGGGCCCTACGAGCAGTACTTC. Translated, it gives CASSVAGRGPYEQYF.

The rearrangement joins TRBV4-1 to TRBJ2-1; 8 nucleotides agree with TRBD1. Germline V gene lookup returns CDR1 MGHRA and CDR2 YSYEKL. Trimming at V came to 1 base and at J to 1 base, leaving 0 bases not matched to a gene. This CDR3 region has 15 residues. Here the CDR3 reads CASSQGDRSYNEQFF. In DNA, the CDR3 is TGCGCCAGCAGCCAAGGGGACAGGTCCTACAATGAGCAGTTCTTC.

The chain uses TRBV6-1 and TRBJ1-5, with D maybe TRBD1 (5 bases). The CDR3 covers 15 residues. Trimming removed 3 bases from V and 1 base from J, with 10 bases in between. Germline lookup yields CDR1 MNHNS and CDR2 SASEGT. As DNA, the CDR3 is TGTGCCAGCAGTGAGGGCAGGGCAAGCAATCAGCCCCAGCATTTT. It specifies CASSEGRASNQPQHF.

The chain recombines TRBV28 with TRBJ2-7; 7 bases are a match to TRBD1. Germline CDR1 is MDHEN and CDR2 is SYDVKM. The CDR3 loop spans 14 amino acids. V was pared by 6 bases and J by 3 bases, with 8 bases of the junction left unmatched. CDR3 DNA sequence: TGTGCCAGCAGAACCGGGACAGTCGTCTACGAGCAGTACTTC. Its protein is CASRTGTVVYEQYF. Variable domain in full (rest from reference TRBV28 and TRBJ2-7): DVKVTQSSRYLVKRTGEKVFLECVQDMDHENMFWYRQDPGLGLRLIYFSYDVKMKEKGDIPEGYSVSREKKERFSLILESASTNQTSMYLCASRTGTVVYEQYFGPGTRLTVT.

CDR3 in amino acids: CASSMGQGLETQYF. In nucleotides, the CDR3 is TGTGCCAGTAGTATGGGGCAGGGGTTGGAGACCCAGTACTTC. This rearrangement joins TRBV19 to TRBJ2-5; D may be TRBD1 (6 bases). The CDR3 covers 14 residues. Germline assignment: CDR1 LNHDA and CDR2 SQIVND (reference sequence). The V end lost 3 bases, the J end lost 5 bases, and 13 bases lay between the germline ends.

The V and J genes are TRBV19 and TRBJ1-3; D might be TRBD1 (5 bases). Trimming shortened V by 7 bases and J by 4 bases, and 14 bases separated the two germline ends. Germline CDR1 reads LNHDA; CDR2 reads SQIVND (reference sequence). This CDR3 has 14 amino acids. In nucleotides, the CDR3 is TGTGCCAGTACCCAAGGGGCAGCCGGAAACACCATATATTTT. Its protein product is CASTQGAAGNTIYF.

This clone appeared a single time. V gene TRBV27 combines with J gene TRBJ1-1, with D tentatively TRBD1 (5 bases). V was clipped by 2 bases and J by 11 bases, with 15 bases between them. This CDR3 region has 13 residues. CDR1 and CDR2 from the germline V gene are MNHEY and SMNVEV (reference sequence). The chain's CDR3 is CASSLLTALWAFF. CDR3 DNA sequence: TGTGCCAGCAGTTTACTGACAGCGCTGTGGGCTTTCTTT.

The chain links TRBV18 to TRBJ1-1; D uncertain. Germline V lookup: CDR1 KGHSH, CDR2 LQKENI. This CDR3 contains 17 residues. The V end lost 0 bases, the J end lost 1 base, and 15 bases lay between the germline ends. This CDR3 is CASSPPSGGRPNTEAFF. CDR3 DNA sequence: TGTGCCAGCTCACCACCTTCGGGAGGTAGACCGAACACTGAAGCTTTCTTT.

The chain uses TRBV27 and TRBJ2-2, with D tentatively TRBD1 or TRBD2 (5 bases each). Germline V gene data show CDR1 as MNHEY and CDR2 as SMNVEV (reference sequence). V was cut by 2 bases and J by 2 bases, with 12 bases left in between. This CDR3 is built from 16 residues. The CDR3 region is CASSLEGPRNTGELFF. The CDR3 DNA is TGTGCCAGCAGTTTAGAGGGACCCCGTAACACCGGGGAGCTGTTTTTT.

This chain links TRBV21-1 with TRBJ2-3. TRBV21-1 is a recognized pseudogene. CDR3 length: 14 residues. The DNA for the CDR3 is TGTGCCACCGAGGGGGGCAGGGGAACAGATACGCAGTATTTT. Protein sequence: CATEGGRGTDTQYF.

This sequence joins TRBV18 and TRBJ2-7; no clear D. The length of the CDR3 is 15 residues. The ends were cut back, 0 bases at V and 0 bases at J, with 9 bases in the middle. CDR1 and CDR2 (germline): KGHSH, LQKENI. The CDR3 spells CASSPPPGTSYEQYF. For the CDR3, the DNA is TGTGCCAGCTCACCACCCCCAGGAACCTCCTACGAGCAGTACTTC.

Turning to this clone: The junction shows a germline mismatch at one end, possibly a read error. CDR3 in amino acids: CASSLEVAGLSMVVNF. The CDR3, as DNA: TGTGCCAGCAGCTTGGAGGTAGCGGGCCTTTCCATGGTAGTGAACTTC. The gene calls are TRBV5-6 and TRBJ2-7; TRBD2 matches 7 bases. The CDR3 spans 16 residues. The germline V gene encodes CDR1 SGHDT and CDR2 YYEEEE.

The chain is built from TRBV6-5 and TRBJ2-5, with a possible D match to TRBD1 (5 bases). CDR3 size: 14 residues. Germline values: CDR1 MNHEY, CDR2 SVGAGI. With 7 bases removed from V and 4 bases from J, the gap between germline ends came to 16 bases. The CDR3 DNA reads TGTGCCAGCACCTACCTGGACAACGGAGAGACCCAGTACTTC. It yields the protein CASTYLDNGETQYF.

The chain joins TRBV27 to TRBJ2-5, with unresolved D. The CDR3 is made up of 11 amino acids. V lost 6 bases to trimming and J lost 2 bases, with 4 bases between them. CDR1 MNHEY and CDR2 SMNVEV come from the germline V gene (reference sequence). CDR3 in DNA: TGTGCCAGCAGGGAGCAAGAGACCCAGTACTTC. This sequence encodes CASREQETQYF.

The chain combines TRBV6-1 with TRBJ2-5, with a tentative D call TRBD1 (6 bases). CDR1 and CDR2 (germline): MNHNS, SASEGT. There are 11 residues in the CDR3. V was clipped by 6 bases and J by 5 bases, with 7 bases between them. CDR3 DNA sequence: TGTGCCAGCAGGAGGGGGGAGACCCAGTACTTC. Protein sequence: CASRRGETQYF.

V usage is TRBV29-1 and J usage is TRBJ2-7; D possibly corresponds to TRBD2 (6 bases). Per germline, CDR1 SQVTM and CDR2 ANQGSEA. The length of the CDR3 is 12 residues. Trimming removed 4 bases from V and 6 bases from J, with 13 bases in between. The CDR3: CSVGREGGEQYF. The DNA of the CDR3 is TGCAGCGTTGGGCGAGAGGGAGGCGAGCAGTACTTC.

V usage is TRBV28 and J usage is TRBJ1-2; possible D gene TRBD1, 5 bases. Germline lookup yields CDR1 MDHEN and CDR2 SYDVKM. V was shortened by 8 bases and J by 5 bases, with 18 bases between the two germline ends. There are 14 residues in the CDR3. This CDR3 reads CASGLGQGRYGYTF. DNA of the CDR3: TGTGCCAGCGGGTTGGGGCAGGGAAGGTATGGCTACACCTTC.

This chain uses TRBV7-3 with TRBJ1-1, with 10 bases that match TRBD1. Germline trimming cut 5 bases from V and 4 bases from J; bases unmatched to any gene: 4. The CDR3 is made up of 14 amino acids. From germline, CDR1 is SGHTA and CDR2 FQGTGA. The DNA for the CDR3 is TGTGCCAGCAGCGCCCGACAGGGGGCCACTGAAGCTTTCTTT. Its translation: CASSARQGATEAFF.

The table lists this clone with a few counts. This sequence joins TRBV2 and TRBJ1-3, with a weak D call TRBD1 (6 bases). This CDR3 has 16 amino acids. Germline assignment: CDR1 SNHLY and CDR2 FYNNEI. Trimming stripped 2 bases from V and 0 bases from J, with 11 bases between. The chain's CDR3 is CASSEQGIYSGNTIYF. CDR3 DNA: TGTGCCAGCAGTGAACAGGGGATCTACTCTGGAAACACCATATATTTT.

This chain joins TRBV27 and TRBJ1-5, with TRBD1 matching 7 bases. This CDR3 is 14 amino acids long. Trimming removed 4 bases from V and 6 bases from J; junction bases left unmatched: 6. Germline V lookup: CDR1 MNHEY, CDR2 SMNVEV (reference sequence). The DNA of the CDR3 is TGTGCCAGCAGTTCAGGGGGGTCGGCTCAGCCCCAGCATTTT. Translated, it gives CASSSGGSAQPQHF.